Listed here are 18 T cell receptor beta chains from one sample, sequenced in a study of blood T cell repertoires in COVID-19. Libraries were prepared by immunoSEQ multiplex PCR; TCRdb keeps only in-frame clonotypes and omits some of them. In the table there are approximately 210,000 clones, 85% to 90% of which are singletons. Material: PBMCs or T cells enriched from blood (not recorded which). Source of these receptors: a woman between 45 and 60 years old with acute COVID-19.

The chain joins TRBV11-2 to TRBJ2-7, with 9 bases aligning to TRBD2. Germline V gives CDR1 SGHAT, CDR2 FQNNGV. The junction had 13 bases not matched to a gene; V was cut back by 3 bases and J by 10 bases. There are 15 residues in the CDR3. This CDR3 reads CASSFTTSGREAQYF. The CDR3 region has the DNA TGTGCCAGCAGCTTTACAACTAGCGGGCGAGAGGCACAGTACTTC.

The rearrangement joins TRBV27 to TRBJ1-3; TRBD1 might be the D (6 bases). The length of the CDR3 is 15 residues. The germline V gene has CDR1 MNHEY and CDR2 SMNVEV (reference sequence). Between the trimmed V and J ends, which lost 3 bases and 0 bases, there was a span of 9 bases. CDR3: CASSFQGSSGNTIYF. The CDR3 DNA follows: TGTGCCAGCAGTTTTCAGGGGAGCTCTGGAAACACCATATATTTT.

V gene TRBV10-1 combines with J gene TRBJ1-1; TRBD1 agrees at 10 bases. The CDR3 is made up of 19 amino acids. V lost 5 bases and J lost 0; bases outside the gene matches: 15. The V gene's germline CDR1 is WNHNN and CDR2 SYGVQD (reference sequence). Here the CDR3 reads CASSLHPRQGAEVNTEAFF. The CDR3 region has the DNA TGCGCCAGCAGTCTACACCCACGACAGGGGGCGGAGGTGAACACTGAAGCTTTCTTT.

The chain recombines TRBV5-1 with TRBJ1-1, with 7 positions matching TRBD1. Germline loops: CDR1 SGHRS, CDR2 YFSETQ. J gave up 1 base and V 4 bases, and 7 bases lay outside the gene matches. The CDR3 is made up of 15 amino acids. The CDR3 sequence is CASSLSGQSNTEAFF. The CDR3 coding sequence is TGCGCCAGCAGCCTATCGGGACAGTCGAACACTGAAGCTTTCTTT.

CDR3 protein: CASSLGQGMGTYEQYF. DNA of the CDR3: TGCGCCAGCAGCTTGGGACAGGGAATGGGAACCTACGAGCAGTACTTC. The V and J genes are TRBV5-1 and TRBJ2-7; 7 bases agree with TRBD1. With 0 bases clipped from V and 2 bases from J, the junction kept 8 bases outside the gene matches. CDR1 and CDR2 (germline): SGHRS, YFSETQ. This CDR3 contains 16 residues.

This CDR3 reads CASNRGGNFGETQYF. CDR3 DNA sequence: TGCGCCAGCAATCGAGGGGGCAATTTCGGGGAGACCCAGTACTTC. The chain links TRBV5-1 to TRBJ2-5; 7 bases match TRBD1. CDR1 is SGHRS and CDR2 is YFSETQ in the germline V gene. J was trimmed by 5 bases and V by 6 bases; bases with no gene match: 13. This CDR3 contains 15 residues.

DNA for the CDR3: TGTGCCAGCAGTCAGGGGGTGGAGCAGTACTTC. Amino acid sequence: CASSQGVEQYF. V is TRBV27 and J is TRBJ2-7; 7 bases are shared with TRBD1. Per the germline V gene, CDR1 is MNHEY and CDR2 is SMNVEV (reference sequence). Trimming took 5 bases from V and 7 from J; bases not matched to a gene: 2. There are 11 residues in the CDR3.

The chain couples TRBV10-3 to TRBJ1-5; TRBD1 matches 9 bases. The trim removed 6 bases at V and 7 bases at J, leaving 4 bases unmatched. The CDR3 is 13 residues long. Germline CDR1 is ENHRY and CDR2 is SYGVKD. In nucleotides, the CDR3 is TGTGCCATCAGCCCGGGACAGGGACAGCCCCAGCATTTT. Translation: CAISPGQGQPQHF.

This rearrangement joins TRBV5-1 to TRBJ1-1; D might be TRBD1 (6 bases). V was shortened by 2 bases and J by 5 bases, with 13 bases between the two germline ends. Germline CDR1 SGHRS, CDR2 YFSETQ. The CDR3 consists of 14 residues. In nucleotides, the CDR3 is TGCGCCAGCAGCTTAATACCACAGGGTACTGAAGCTTTCTTT. Protein sequence: CASSLIPQGTEAFF.

As DNA, the CDR3 is TGCGCCAGCGTACTGGGGACAGTTTCCACAGATACGCAGTATTTT. Translation gives CASVLGTVSTDTQYF. V usage is TRBV5-1 and J usage is TRBJ2-3; 7 nucleotides agree with TRBD1. Germline lookup yields CDR1 SGHRS and CDR2 YFSETQ. Trimming removed 7 bases from V and 2 bases from J; junction bases left unmatched: 10. The CDR3 consists of 15 residues.

This clone appeared a single time. The chain combines TRBV19 with TRBJ2-4; tentative D call: TRBD2 (7 bases). Germline V CDR1 and CDR2: LNHDA, SQIVND (reference sequence). Trimming pared 3 bases from V and 1 base from J, leaving 13 bases between. This CDR3 is 16 amino acids long. The CDR3 here is CASSIGGRGAKNIQYF. The DNA of the CDR3 is TGTGCCAGTAGTATCGGTGGGAGGGGGGCCAAAAACATTCAGTACTTC. Based on the CDR3 plus reference TRBV19 and TRBJ2-4, the full variable domain is DGGITQSPKYLFRKEGQNVTLSCEQNLNHDAMYWYRQDPGQGLRLIYYSQIVNDFQKGDIAEGYSVSREKKESFPLTVTSAQKNPTAFYLCASSIGGRGAKNIQYFGAGTRLSVL.

V and J are TRBV24-1 and TRBJ2-7; 10 bases fit TRBD1. The germline V gene has CDR1 KGHDR and CDR2 SFDVKD. The CDR3 totals 13 residues. Trimming took 7 bases from V and 5 from J; bases not matched to a gene: 4. CDR3 loop: CATRGTGDHEQYF. CDR3 DNA: TGTGCCACCAGGGGGACAGGGGACCACGAGCAGTACTTC.

The chain has TRBV3-1 (or the pseudogene TRBV3-2) and TRBJ2-2; TRBD2 matches 8 bases. From germline, CDR1 is LGHDT and CDR2 YNNKEL (reference sequence). This CDR3 spans 16 amino acids. The trim removed 4 bases at V and 3 bases at J, leaving 7 bases unmatched. CDR3 nucleotide sequence: TGTGCCAGCAGCCGAACGGGAGGGCCAGACACCGGGGAGCTGTTTTTT. Residues: CASSRTGGPDTGELFF.

The chain links TRBV27 to TRBJ1-2; tentative D call: TRBD1 (5 bases). Germline V CDR1 and CDR2: MNHEY, SMNVEV (reference sequence). Trimming stripped 6 bases from V and 4 bases from J, with 21 bases between. CDR3 length: 16 amino acids. CDR3 bases: TGTGCCAGCAGCCTTGGGGAACACAGGCCCTCCTATGGCTACACCTTC. Protein sequence: CASSLGEHRPSYGYTF.

The V and J genes are TRBV19 and TRBJ1-2; 7 bases align to TRBD1. This CDR3 is 13 amino acids long. V lost 7 bases, J lost 4 bases, and 6 bases stayed unmatched. The germline gives CDR1 LNHDA, CDR2 SQIVND (reference sequence). CDR3 in DNA: TGTGCCAGTACCTCGTGGGACAGCTATGGCTACACCTTC. It specifies CASTSWDSYGYTF.

The chain recombines TRBV18 with TRBJ1-2; no clear D. The CDR3 is 15 amino acids. V lost 2 bases to trimming and J lost 6 bases, with 16 bases between them. Germline V gives CDR1 KGHSH, CDR2 LQKENI. The CDR3 sequence is CASSPGGSVGDGYTF. The DNA for the CDR3 is TGTGCCAGCTCACCAGGCGGCTCGGTGGGAGATGGCTACACCTTC. The full variable domain, with the rest looked up from reference TRBV18 and TRBJ1-2, is NAGVMQNPRHLVRRRGQEARLRCSPMKGHSHVYWYRQLPEEGLKFMVYLQKENIIDESGMPKERFSAEFPKEGPSILRIQQVVRGDSAAYFCASSPGGSVGDGYTFGSGTRLTVV.

The genes are TRBV5-1 and TRBJ1-3, with D uncertain. Trimming stripped 4 bases from V and 4 bases from J, with 15 bases between. The CDR3 spans 15 residues. Germline CDR1 SGHRS, CDR2 YFSETQ. In DNA form, the CDR3 reads TGCGCCAGCAGCACTTTGCGGGGTGAAGGAAACACCATATATTTT. The encoded protein is CASSTLRGEGNTIYF. Variable domain in full (rest from reference TRBV5-1 and TRBJ1-3): KAGVTQTPRYLIKTRGQQVTLSCSPISGHRSVSWYQQTPGQGLQFLFEYFSETQRNKGNFPGRFSGRQFSNSRSEMNVSTLELGDSALYLCASSTLRGEGNTIYFGEGSWLTVV.

The genes are TRBV13 and TRBJ2-1; tentatively, D is TRBD2 (7 bases). The CDR3 covers 14 residues. Germline V gene data show CDR1 as PRHDT and CDR2 as FYEKMQ (reference sequence). Trimming removed 5 bases at V and 7 bases at J, with 15 bases between. Here the CDR3 reads CASSPYREGNEQFF. CDR3 in DNA: TGTGCCAGCAGCCCCTACAGGGAGGGGAATGAGCAGTTCTTC.